The rows below give T cell receptor beta chains drawn from one sample of a study of cytomegalovirus exposure and HLA in healthy donors. This table comes from immunoSEQ multiplex PCR, and its TCRdb copy is limited to in-frame clones, with some not included. The table lists more than 150,000 clones, 75% to 90% of them singletons, with roughly 1.5% in the top ten. The sample comprised PBMCs. Receptors were obtained from a man aged 45-60 years in good health and CMV-seronegative. CDR3s include the opening cysteine and the closing phenylalanine or tryptophan. A D gene is named only where the DNA matches it firmly. Some rows mark clone size as missing; the rest say once, few, many or name a class of expanded clone.

v_gene	abundance	d_gene	j_gene	CDR3aa	CDR3nt
TRBV18	once	TRBD2	TRBJ2-1	CASSPRAGVDNEQFF	TGTGCCAGCTCACCACGAGCGGGAGTAGACAATGAGCAGTTCTTC
TRBV29-1	.	.	TRBJ1-5	CSAGGNSNQPQHF	TGCAGCGCCGGAGGAAATAGCAATCAGCCCCAGCATTTT
TRBV19	.	TRBD2	TRBJ2-1	CASRMAGAGPYREQFF	TGTGCCAGTAGGATGGCAGGAGCGGGGCCTTACAGGGAGCAGTTCTTC
TRBV10-3	.	.	TRBJ2-2	CAISTGSNTGELFF	TGTGCCATCAGTACAGGATCGAACACCGGGGAGCTGTTTTTT
TRBV28	.	.	TRBJ2-7	CATVETSKSSYEQYF	TGTGCCACCGTCGAGACTAGTAAGAGTTCCTACGAGCAGTACTTC
TRBV5-3	.	.	TRBJ1-5	CARSCRQNSNQPQHF	TGTGCCAGAAGCTGTAGACAGAATAGCAATCAGCCCCAGCATTTT
TRBV7-9	.	TRBD1	TRBJ1-1	CASSSDRAARITEAFF	TGTGCCAGCAGCTCGGACAGGGCTGCGAGAATCACTGAAGCTTTCTTT
TRBV9	once	TRBD2	TRBJ2-2	CASSVGGRVTGELFF	TGTGCCAGCAGCGTAGGCGGGAGAGTCACCGGGGAGCTGTTTTTT
TRBV5-4	.	.	TRBJ2-4	CASIRGRAKNIQYF	TGTGCCAGCATAAGGGGCAGAGCCAAAAACATTCAGTACTTC
TRBV5-1	.	TRBD2	TRBJ2-1	CASSLDGLVGEQFF	TGCGCCAGCAGCTTGGACGGACTAGTTGGCGAGCAGTTCTTC
TRBV19	.	TRBD2	TRBJ2-1	CASTYSGSSYNEQFF	TGTGCCAGTACTTATAGCGGGAGCTCCTACAATGAGCAGTTCTTC
TRBV9	.	TRBD1	TRBJ1-2	CASSVDRGLPNYGYTF	TGTGCCAGCAGCGTAGACAGGGGCCTTCCTAACTATGGCTACACCTTC
TRBV10-3	.	TRBD1	TRBJ2-7	CAISAGQGYEQYF	TGTGCCATCAGTGCGGGACAGGGTTACGAGCAGTACTTC
TRBV28	.	.	TRBJ2-5	CASSIPGAQETQYF	TGTGCCAGCAGTATTCCAGGGGCCCAAGAGACCCAGTACTTC
TRBV18	.	.	TRBJ1-6	CASSPDQNSPLHF	TGTGCCAGCTCACCTGATCAGAATTCACCCCTCCACTTT
TRBV12-5	once	.	TRBJ2-7	CASGLELGRSYEQYF	TGTGCTAGTGGTTTGGAACTAGGCCGCTCCTACGAGCAGTACTTC
TRBV7-9	.	.	TRBJ2-7	CASSSTGEQYF	TGTGCCAGCAGCTCAACAGGGGAGCAGTACTTC
TRBV9	.	.	TRBJ1-1	CASSQTGKWTEAFF	TGTGCCAGCAGCCAAACAGGGAAATGGACTGAAGCTTTCTTT
TRBV10-3	.	TRBD2	TRBJ2-5	CAISKAGVGETQYF	TGTGCCATCAGTAAAGCGGGAGTGGGGGAGACCCAGTACTTC
TRBV18	.	.	TRBJ1-2	CASSPSPVANYGYTF	TGTGCCAGCTCACCATCTCCGGTAGCTAACTATGGCTACACCTTC
TRBV29-1	.	.	TRBJ1-1	CSVEEGINTEAFF	TGCAGCGTTGAGGAGGGGATCAACACTGAAGCTTTCTTT
TRBV6-1	.	TRBD1	TRBJ1-2	CASSATGTSGNF	TGTGCCAGCAGTGCGACAGGGACCTCCGGAAATTTC
TRBV18	few	TRBD2	TRBJ2-3	CASSPLTSGGATSTDTQYF	TGTGCCAGCTCACCCCTGACTAGCGGGGGGGCCACCAGCACAGATACGCAGTATTTT
TRBV6-5	.	.	TRBJ1-2	CASRAGIGNYGYTF	TGTGCCAGCAGAGCCGGGATAGGGAACTATGGCTACACCTTC
TRBV6-5	.	TRBD2	TRBJ2-7	CASSSSGGNSYEQYF	TGTGCCAGCAGTTCTAGCGGGGGGAATTCCTACGAGCAGTACTTC
TRBV27	.	.	TRBJ2-2	CASSRREPPLYTGELFF	TGTGCCAGCAGTCGTCGAGAGCCCCCACTTTACACCGGGGAGCTGTTTTTT
TRBV19	.	TRBD2	TRBJ2-5	CASRGGVAGGGETQYF	TGTGCCAGTAGAGGTGGAGTAGCGGGAGGAGGAGAGACCCAGTACTTC
TRBV5-1	.	TRBD1	TRBJ1-2	CASSFWTGRSGYTF	TGCGCCAGCAGCTTCTGGACAGGGCGATCCGGCTACACCTTC
TRBV6-1	.	TRBD1	TRBJ2-1	CASTLGQASYNEQFF	TGTGCCAGCACCCTTGGACAGGCCTCCTACAATGAGCAGTTCTTC
TRBV7-7	once	TRBD2	TRBJ2-1	CASSLEASGGPSYNEQFF	TGTGCTAGCAGCTTAGAGGCTAGCGGGGGGCCATCCTACAATGAGCAGTTCTTC
TRBV19	once	TRBD1	TRBJ1-5	CASSLSGQFYQPQHF	TGTGCCAGTAGTTTATCGGGACAGTTTTATCAGCCCCAGCATTTT
TRBV28	.	.	TRBJ2-5	CASSLNLKQYF	TGTGCCAGCAGTTTAAACTTGAAGCAGTACTTC
TRBV30	.	TRBD2	TRBJ2-7	CAWSVGLAAYEQYF	TGTGCCTGGAGTGTCGGACTAGCGGCCTACGAGCAGTACTTC
TRBV18	.	TRBD1	TRBJ1-6	CASSPPNRGNNSPLHF	TGTGCCAGCTCACCACCCAACAGGGGAAACAATTCACCCCTCCACTTT
TRBV7-9	.	.	TRBJ1-4	CASSSPNDRPTTNEKLFF	TGTGCCAGCAGCTCTCCCAATGACAGGCCCACAACTAATGAAAAACTGTTTTTT
TRBV5-8	.	TRBD2	TRBJ2-3	CASKASGTPSTDTQYF	TGTGCCAGCAAGGCTAGCGGGACCCCTAGCACAGATACGCAGTATTTT
TRBV5-4	.	TRBD2	TRBJ2-5	CASSLERGGAGETQYF	TGTGCCAGCAGCTTGGAACGGGGGGGTGCCGGAGAGACCCAGTACTTC
TRBV14	.	.	TRBJ2-2	CASSQINTGELFF	TGTGCCAGCAGCCAAATAAACACCGGGGAGCTGTTTTTT
TRBV11-2	.	TRBD1	TRBJ2-7	CASSRDRFGEQYF	TGTGCCAGCAGCCGGGACAGGTTTGGCGAGCAGTACTTC
TRBV7-2	.	.	TRBJ2-5	CASSLGGLQETQYF	TGTGCCAGCAGCCTAGGAGGGTTGCAAGAGACCCAGTACTTC
TRBV18	.	TRBD1	TRBJ1-2	CASSPPGQVSYGYTF	TGTGCCAGCTCACCACCCGGACAGGTTTCTTATGGCTACACCTTC
TRBV5-1	.	.	TRBJ1-3	CASSFLGPSTGNTIYF	TGCGCCAGCAGCTTCCTGGGGCCGTCGACTGGAAACACCATATATTTT
TRBV6-5	.	TRBD2	TRBJ2-1	CASSSISGGPYNEQFF	TGTGCCAGCAGTTCGATTAGCGGGGGGCCCTACAATGAGCAGTTCTTC
TRBV29-1	.	.	TRBJ1-4	CSVELLTAPEKLFF	TGCAGCGTTGAATTGTTGACAGCGCCTGAAAAACTGTTTTTT